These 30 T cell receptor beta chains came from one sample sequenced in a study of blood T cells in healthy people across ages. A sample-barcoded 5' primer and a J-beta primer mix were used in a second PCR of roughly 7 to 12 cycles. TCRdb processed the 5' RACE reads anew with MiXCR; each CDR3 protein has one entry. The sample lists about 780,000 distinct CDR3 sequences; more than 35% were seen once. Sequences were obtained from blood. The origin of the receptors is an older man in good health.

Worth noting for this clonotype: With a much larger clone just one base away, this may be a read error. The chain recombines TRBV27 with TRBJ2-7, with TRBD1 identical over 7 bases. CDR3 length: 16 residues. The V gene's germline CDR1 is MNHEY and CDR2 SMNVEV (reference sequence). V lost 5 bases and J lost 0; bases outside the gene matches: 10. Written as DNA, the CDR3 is TGTGCCAGCAGTCCAGGGACAGTGAGTTCCTCCTACGAGCAGTACTTC. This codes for CASSPGTVSSSYEQYF.

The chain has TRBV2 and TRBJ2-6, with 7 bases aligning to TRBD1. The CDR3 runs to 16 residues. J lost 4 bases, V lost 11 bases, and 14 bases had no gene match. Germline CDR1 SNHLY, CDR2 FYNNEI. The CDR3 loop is CACTARGFGGANVLTF. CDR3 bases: TGTGCCTGCACGGCCAGGGGGTTTGGCGGGGCCAACGTCCTGACTTTC.

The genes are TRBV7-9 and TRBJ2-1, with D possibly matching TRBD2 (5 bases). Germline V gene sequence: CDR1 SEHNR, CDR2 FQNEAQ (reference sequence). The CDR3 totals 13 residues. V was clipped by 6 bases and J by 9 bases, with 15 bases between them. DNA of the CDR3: TGTGCCAGCAGTGATCCGAGACGGGGTGAGCAGTTCTTC. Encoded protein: CASSDPRRGEQFF.

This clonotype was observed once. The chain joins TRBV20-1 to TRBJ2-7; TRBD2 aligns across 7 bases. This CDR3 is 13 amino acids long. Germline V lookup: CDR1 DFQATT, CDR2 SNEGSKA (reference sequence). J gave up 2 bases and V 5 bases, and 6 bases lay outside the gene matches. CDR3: CSAASLAAYEQYF. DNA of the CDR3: TGCAGTGCTGCTTCTCTAGCGGCCTACGAGCAGTACTTC.

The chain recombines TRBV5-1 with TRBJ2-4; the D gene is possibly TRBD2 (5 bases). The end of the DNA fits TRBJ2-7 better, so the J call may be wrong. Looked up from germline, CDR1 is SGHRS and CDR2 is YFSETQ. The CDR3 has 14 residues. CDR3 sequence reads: CASSTQPSQDEQYF. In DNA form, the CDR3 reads TGCGCCAGCAGCACCCAACCTAGCCAGGACGAGCAGTACTTC.

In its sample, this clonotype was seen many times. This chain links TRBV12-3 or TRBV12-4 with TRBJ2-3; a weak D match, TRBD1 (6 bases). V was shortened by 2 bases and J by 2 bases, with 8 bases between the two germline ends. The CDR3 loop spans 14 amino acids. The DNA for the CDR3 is TGTGCCAGCAGTTTATCAGGGGCCACAGATACGCAGTATTTT. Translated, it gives CASSLSGATDTQYF.

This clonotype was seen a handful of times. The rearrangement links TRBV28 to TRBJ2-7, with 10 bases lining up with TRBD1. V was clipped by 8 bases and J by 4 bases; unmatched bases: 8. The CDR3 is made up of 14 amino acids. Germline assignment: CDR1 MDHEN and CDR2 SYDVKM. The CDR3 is CASQKTGGTYEQYF. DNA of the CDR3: TGTGCCAGCCAGAAGACAGGGGGCACTTACGAGCAGTACTTC. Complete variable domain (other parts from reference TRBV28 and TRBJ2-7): DVKVTQSSRYLVKRTGEKVFLECVQDMDHENMFWYRQDPGLGLRLIYFSYDVKMKEKGDIPEGYSVSREKKERFSLILESASTNQTSMYLCASQKTGGTYEQYFGPGTRLTVT.

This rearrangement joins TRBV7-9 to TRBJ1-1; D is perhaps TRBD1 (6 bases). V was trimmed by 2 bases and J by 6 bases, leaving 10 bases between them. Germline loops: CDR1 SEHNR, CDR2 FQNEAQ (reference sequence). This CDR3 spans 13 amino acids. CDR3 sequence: CASSLSDRSEAFF. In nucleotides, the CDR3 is TGTGCCAGCAGCTTATCCGACAGGTCTGAAGCTTTCTTT.

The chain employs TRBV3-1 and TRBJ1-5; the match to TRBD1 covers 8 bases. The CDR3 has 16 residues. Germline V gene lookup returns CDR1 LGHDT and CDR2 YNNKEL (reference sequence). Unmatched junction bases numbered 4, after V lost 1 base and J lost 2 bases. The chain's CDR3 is CASSQAGTGGNQPQHF. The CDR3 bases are TGTGCCAGCAGCCAAGCCGGGACAGGAGGCAATCAGCCCCAGCATTTT.

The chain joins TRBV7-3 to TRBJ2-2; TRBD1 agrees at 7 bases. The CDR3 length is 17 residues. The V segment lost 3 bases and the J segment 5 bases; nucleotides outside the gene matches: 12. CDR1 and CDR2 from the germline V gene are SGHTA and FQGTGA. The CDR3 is CASSFRGTVVETGELFF. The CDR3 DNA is TGTGCCAGCAGCTTTCGAGGGACAGTTGTTGAAACCGGGGAGCTGTTTTTT.

The DNA of the CDR3 is TGTGCCATCAGTGAGGGAGCGTCCTACGAGCAGTACTTC. This sequence encodes CAISEGASYEQYF. This chain links TRBV10-3 with TRBJ2-4; D remains unclear. Judging by the DNA end, TRBJ2-7 fits better; the J call may be wrong. The germline CDR1 and CDR2 sequences are ENHRY and SYGVKD. This CDR3 has 13 residues.

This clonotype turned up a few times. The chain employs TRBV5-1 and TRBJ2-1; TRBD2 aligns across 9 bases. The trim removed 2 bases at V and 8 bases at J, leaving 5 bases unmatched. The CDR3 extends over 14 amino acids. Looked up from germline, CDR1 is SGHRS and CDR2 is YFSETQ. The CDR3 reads CASSFQREAYEQFF. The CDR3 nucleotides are TGCGCCAGCAGCTTCCAGCGGGAGGCGTATGAGCAGTTCTTC.

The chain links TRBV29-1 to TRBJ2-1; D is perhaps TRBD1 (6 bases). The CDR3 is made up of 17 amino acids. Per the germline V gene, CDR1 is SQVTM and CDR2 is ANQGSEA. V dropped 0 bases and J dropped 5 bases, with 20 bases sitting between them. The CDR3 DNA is TGCAGCGTTGAAGAGGTCGACAGGCCACAATCGGACAATGAGCAGTTCTTC. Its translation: CSVEEVDRPQSDNEQFF.

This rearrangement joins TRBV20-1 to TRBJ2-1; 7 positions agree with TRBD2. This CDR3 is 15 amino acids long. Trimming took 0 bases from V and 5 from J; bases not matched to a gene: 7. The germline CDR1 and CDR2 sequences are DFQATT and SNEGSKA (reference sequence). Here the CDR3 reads CSARDWRENDNEQFF. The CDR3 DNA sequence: TGCAGTGCTAGAGATTGGCGGGAGAACGACAATGAGCAGTTCTTC.

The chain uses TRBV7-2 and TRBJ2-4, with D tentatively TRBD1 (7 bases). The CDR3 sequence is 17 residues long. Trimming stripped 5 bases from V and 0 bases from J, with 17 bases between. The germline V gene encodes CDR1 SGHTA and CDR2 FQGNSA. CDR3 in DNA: TGTGCCAGCAGCGCCGGGGGACAGAAGGGAGCCAAAAACATTCAGTACTTC. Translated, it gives CASSAGGQKGAKNIQYF. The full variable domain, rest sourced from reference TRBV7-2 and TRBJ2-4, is GAGVSQSPSNKVTEKGKDVELRCDPISGHTALYWYRQSLGQGLEFLIYFQGNSAPDKSGLPSDRFSAERTGGSVSTLTIQRTQQEDSAVYLCASSAGGQKGAKNIQYFGAGTRLSVL.

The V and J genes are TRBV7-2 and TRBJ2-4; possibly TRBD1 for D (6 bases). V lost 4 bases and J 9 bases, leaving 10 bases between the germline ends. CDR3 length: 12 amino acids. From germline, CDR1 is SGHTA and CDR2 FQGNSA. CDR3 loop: CASSSGVGIQYF. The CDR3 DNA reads TGTGCCAGCAGCTCAGGGGTGGGCATTCAGTACTTC.

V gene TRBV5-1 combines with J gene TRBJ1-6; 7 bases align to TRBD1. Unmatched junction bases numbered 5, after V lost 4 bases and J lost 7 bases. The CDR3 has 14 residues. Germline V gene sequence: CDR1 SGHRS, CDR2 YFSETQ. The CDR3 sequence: CASSQGERNSPLHF. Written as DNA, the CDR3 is TGCGCCAGCAGCCAGGGGGAGAGGAATTCACCCCTCCACTTT.

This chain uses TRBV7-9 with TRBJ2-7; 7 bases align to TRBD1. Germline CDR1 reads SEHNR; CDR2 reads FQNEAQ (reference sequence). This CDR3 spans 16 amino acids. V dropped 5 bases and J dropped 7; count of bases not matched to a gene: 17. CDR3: CASSPTGVGLYGEQYF. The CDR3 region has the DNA TGTGCCAGCAGCCCAACAGGGGTGGGTCTGTATGGTGAGCAGTACTTC. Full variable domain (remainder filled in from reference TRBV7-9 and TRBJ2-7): DTGVSQNPRHKITKRGQNVTFRCDPISEHNRLYWYRQTLGQGPEFLTYFQNEAQLEKSRLLSDRFSAERPKGSFSTLEIQRTEQGDSAMYLCASSPTGVGLYGEQYFGPGTRLTVT.

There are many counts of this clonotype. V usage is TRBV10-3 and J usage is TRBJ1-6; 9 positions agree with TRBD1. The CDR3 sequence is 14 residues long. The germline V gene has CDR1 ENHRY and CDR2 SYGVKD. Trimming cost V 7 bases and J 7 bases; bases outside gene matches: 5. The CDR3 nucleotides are TGTGCCATCAACCCGGGACAGGGAAATTCACCCCTCCACTTT. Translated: CAINPGQGNSPLHF.

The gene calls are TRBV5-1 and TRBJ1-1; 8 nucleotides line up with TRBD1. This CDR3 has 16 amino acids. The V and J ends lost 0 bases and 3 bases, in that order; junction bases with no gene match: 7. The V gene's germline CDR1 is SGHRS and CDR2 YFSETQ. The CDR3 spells CASSLADRDEDTEAFF. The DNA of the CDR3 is TGCGCCAGCAGCTTGGCGGACAGGGACGAGGACACTGAAGCTTTCTTT.

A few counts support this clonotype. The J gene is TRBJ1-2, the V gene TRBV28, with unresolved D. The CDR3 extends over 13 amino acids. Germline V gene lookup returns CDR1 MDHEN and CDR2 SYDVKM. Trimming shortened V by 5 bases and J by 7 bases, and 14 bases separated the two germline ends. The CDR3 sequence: CASSVKAPSGYTF. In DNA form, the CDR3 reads TGTGCCAGCAGTGTAAAGGCCCCGAGTGGCTACACCTTC.

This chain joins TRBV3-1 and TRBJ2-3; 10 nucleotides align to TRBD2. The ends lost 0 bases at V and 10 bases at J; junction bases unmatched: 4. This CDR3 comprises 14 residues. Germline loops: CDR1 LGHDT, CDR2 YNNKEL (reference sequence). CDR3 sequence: CASSQERTSGAQYF. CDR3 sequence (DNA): TGTGCCAGCAGCCAAGAACGGACTAGCGGTGCGCAGTATTTT.

The CDR3 coding sequence is TGTGCCAGCAGCTTCAACATGGGGGACAGGGGGCCCAATGAGCAGTTCTTC. This translates into CASSFNMGDRGPNEQFF. The genes are TRBV11-2 and TRBJ2-1, with 12 nucleotides matching TRBD1. Unmatched junction bases numbered 9, after V lost 3 bases and J lost 6 bases. In germline, CDR1 is SGHAT, CDR2 FQNNGV. The length of the CDR3 is 17 residues.

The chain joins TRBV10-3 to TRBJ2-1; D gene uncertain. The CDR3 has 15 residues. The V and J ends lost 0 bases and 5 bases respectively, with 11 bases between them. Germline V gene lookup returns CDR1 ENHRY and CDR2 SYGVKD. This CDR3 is CAISESLQYNNEQFF. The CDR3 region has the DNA TGTGCCATCAGTGAGTCGCTACAATATAACAATGAGCAGTTCTTC.

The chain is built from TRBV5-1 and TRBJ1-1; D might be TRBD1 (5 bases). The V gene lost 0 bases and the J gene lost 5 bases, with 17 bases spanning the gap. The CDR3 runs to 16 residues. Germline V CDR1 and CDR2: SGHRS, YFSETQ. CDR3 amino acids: CASSLEPQGKRTEAFF. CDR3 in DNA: TGCGCCAGCAGCTTGGAGCCCCAGGGAAAAAGGACTGAAGCTTTCTTT.

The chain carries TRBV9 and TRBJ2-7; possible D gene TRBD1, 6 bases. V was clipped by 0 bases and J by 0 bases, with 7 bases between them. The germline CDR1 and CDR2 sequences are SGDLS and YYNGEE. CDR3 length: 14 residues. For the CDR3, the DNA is TGTGCCAGCAGCGTAGCGGGACACTCCTACGAGCAGTACTTC. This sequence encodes CASSVAGHSYEQYF.

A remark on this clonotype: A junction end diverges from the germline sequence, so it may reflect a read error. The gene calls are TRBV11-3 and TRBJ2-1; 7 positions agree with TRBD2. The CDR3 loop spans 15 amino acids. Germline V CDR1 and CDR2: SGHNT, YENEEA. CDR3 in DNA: TGTGCCAGCTGCTTAGGCGGGAGCTCCTACAATGAGCAGTTCTTC. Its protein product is CASCLGGSSYNEQFF. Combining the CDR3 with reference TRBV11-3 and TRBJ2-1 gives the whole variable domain EAGVVQSPRYKIIEKKQPVAFWCNPISGHNTLYWYLQNLGQGPELLIRYENEEAVDDSQLPKDRFSAERLKGVDSTLKIQPAELGDSAVYLCASCLGGSSYNEQFFGPGTRLTVL.

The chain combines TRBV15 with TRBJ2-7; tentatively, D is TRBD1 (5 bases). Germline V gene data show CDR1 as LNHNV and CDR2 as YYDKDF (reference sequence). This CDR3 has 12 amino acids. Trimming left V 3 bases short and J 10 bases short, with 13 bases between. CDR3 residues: CATSSPHGAQYF. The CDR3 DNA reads TGTGCCACCAGCAGTCCTCATGGGGCCCAGTACTTC.

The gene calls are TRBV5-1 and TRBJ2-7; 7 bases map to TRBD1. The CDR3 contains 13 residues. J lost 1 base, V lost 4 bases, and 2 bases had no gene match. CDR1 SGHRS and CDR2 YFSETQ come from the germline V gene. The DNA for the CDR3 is TGCGCCAGCAGCGCACAGGGGTCCTACGAGCAGTACTTC. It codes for CASSAQGSYEQYF.

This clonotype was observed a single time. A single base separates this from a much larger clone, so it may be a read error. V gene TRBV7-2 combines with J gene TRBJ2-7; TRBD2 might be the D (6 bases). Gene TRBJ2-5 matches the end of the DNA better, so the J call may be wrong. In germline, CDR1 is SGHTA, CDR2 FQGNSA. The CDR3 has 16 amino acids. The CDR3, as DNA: TGTGCCAGCAGCCCAAGAACTAACGGGAGTAGGGAGACCCAGTACTTC. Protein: CASSPRTNGSRETQYF.